The following is a TCR beta chain sequence with its context. The antigen remains undetermined. The identical CDR3 is also encoded by other nucleotide sequences in the sample. This CDR3 is built from 13 residues. Germline assignment: CDR1 SGHRS and CDR2 YFSETQ. Trimming took 2 bases from V and 3 from J; bases not matched to a gene: 1. Assay used: immunoSEQ multiplex PCR; TCRdb lists only in-frame clones, some missing. The sample shows over 120,000 clones, roughly 92% of them seen only once. The data belong to a study of T cell responses to AZD1222 COVID-19 vaccine. Overall study: Analyses pooled second doses at about 4 or about 12 weeks.

Findings and caveats of the study: The donors showed a predominance of white British ancestry and of females, with possible underestimation of clonal diversity. Receipt of two AZD1222 doses was followed by a rise in Spike-specific TCR breadth and depth.

The material sequenced was peripheral blood, taken on day 0 of AZD1222 vaccination. The V and J genes are TRBV5-1 and TRBJ1-2, with 7 bases identical to TRBD1. The sequence came from an adult in good health. In DNA form, the CDR3 reads TGCGCCAGCAGCTTAACAGGGGACTATGGCTACACCTTC. This gives the protein CASSLTGDYGYTF.